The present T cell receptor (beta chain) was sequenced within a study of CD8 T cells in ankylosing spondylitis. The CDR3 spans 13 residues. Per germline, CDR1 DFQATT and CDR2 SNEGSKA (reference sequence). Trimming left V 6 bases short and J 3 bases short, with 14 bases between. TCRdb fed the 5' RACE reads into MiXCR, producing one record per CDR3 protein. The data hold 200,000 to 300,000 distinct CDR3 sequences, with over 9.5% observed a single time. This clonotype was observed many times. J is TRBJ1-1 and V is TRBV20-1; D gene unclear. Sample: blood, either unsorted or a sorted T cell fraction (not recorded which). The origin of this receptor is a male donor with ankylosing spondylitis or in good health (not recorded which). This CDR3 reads CSAPRLEDTEAFF. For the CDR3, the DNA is TGCAGTGCGCCTCGGTTGGAGGACACTGAAGCTTTCTTT.